This TCR beta chain was recorded in a study of blood T cells in healthy people across ages (dated by TCRdb to about 2015). Looking at the study overall: In model experiments, template switching captured roughly one uniquely barcoded TCR beta cDNA molecule for every two T cells. Donors of different ages were randomly distributed across sequencing lanes to avoid experimental bias. Two additional independent replicas of 1 million unique cDNA reads from the same blood draw were analyzed for two donors (one aged 18 to 30 and one aged 80 or older). Four age groups were formed from the donors: young (average 16 years), middle-aged (more than 35), aged (about 62) and long-lived (about 75). The study measured age-related changes in TCR beta repertoire diversity using deep sequencing normalized with unique cDNA molecular identifiers.

On this clonotype: Its antigen specificity is not known. Per-nucleotide qualities are absent, and no much larger clonotype sits a single base away.

The V end loses 5 bases and the J end loses 5 bases, and a stretch of 15 bases separates them. The CDR3 runs 14 amino acids, cysteine and phenylalanine included. Only the CDR3 portion is preserved as DNA: 42 bases, with reading frame beginning at the first base. Donors were roughly 40 systemically healthy Caucasian individuals from Russia aged roughly 6 to 100 years. Each donor gave around 9.5 milliliters of peripheral blood, collected into EDTA-treated Vacutainer tubes. Ficoll-Paque density-gradient centrifugation was used to isolate PBMCs, with at least 6 million obtained per sample. Total RNA was extracted from PBMCs with Trizol reagent, with at least 5 micrograms obtained per sample. Naive CD45RAhigh/CD27high T cell percentages were measured by flow cytometry on a PBMC aliquot from every donor. Points the paper makes about the study in general: Estimates of total diversity from one million sequenced T cells were regarded as lower bounds and underestimates. As age increased, observed TCR beta diversity per million T cells dropped in a roughly linear way, and a significant reduction was already evident by age 40. Compared with the aged group, more naive CD4+ T cells, fewer expanded clones and increased TCR diversity were shown by the long-lived group, suggesting age selection. The CMV infection status of donors was not known, potentially confounding age-related changes in expanded clonotypes. A strong correlation was found between observed TCR beta diversity and the percentage of naive T cells measured by flow cytometry. Bulk unsorted PBMC profiling prevented conclusive comparison of naive and antigen-experienced compartments.

The library relied on 5' RACE. This sample was sequenced with an Illumina HiSeq 2500. A second PCR of about 6 to 11 cycles was run with a J-beta primer mix and a sample-barcoded 5' primer. A unique molecular identifier was introduced onto each TCR beta cDNA molecule by a template-switch 5' adaptor carrying 12 random nucleotides. At least 2.5 million CDR3-containing paired-end reads were obtained from each sample. All of the RNA was converted into first-strand cDNA using the Mint cDNA synthesis kit, with a TRBC-specific oligonucleotide serving as the primer. All cDNA was treated with uracil-DNA glycosylase and then went through a first 18-cycle PCR with the universal primers M1SS and BC2_uni_R. As for the authors' bioinformatics: For normalization, 1 million high-quality reads were randomly selected from each sample, with every read carrying a distinct molecular identifier. Instead of being binned into consensus sequences, reads that shared molecular identifiers were thrown out. MiTCR, with a Q25 quality threshold and the strictest error-elimination algorithm, was used for CDR3 identification, clonotype clustering and error correction. Lower-bound total TCR beta diversity was estimated with a nonparametric unseen species model using Euler transformation. TCRdb applied fastp at Q25 and MiXCR to the public reads, then kept only in-frame beta chains. Rows matching on CDR3 protein sequence are summarized as one entry with the most common DNA and genes. TCRdb's processing, not the study's, gives the V and J calls here. This sample gives approximately 810,000 distinct CDR3 sequences in total; about 28% of them show up just once. The ten biggest clones cover 15% to 20% of the sample.

The sequencing sample was made of blood. This TCR derives from a woman of 80 years or more in good health. Here the chain combines TRBV12-3 or TRBV12-4 and TRBJ1-2; no D segment can be confidently identified. The CDR3 reads as follows: CASSRNYKVYGYTF. The DNA sequence is TGTGCCAGCAGTCGAAATTACAAGGTGTATGGCTACACCTTC.